These 28 T cell receptor beta chains share one sample of origin, sequenced in a study of regulatory T cells in long-lasting Graves disease. This sample's time point: persistent/refractory GD, antithyroid drugs over 5 years with positive TRAb. PBMCs were the source of the RNA used for TCR sequencing. Through Arm-PCR of CDR3 regions and iRepertoire HTBI primers, TCR beta libraries were built. TCRdb re-analysed the multiplex PCR reads in MiXCR, keeping a single row per CDR3 protein. The table includes 300,000 to 350,000 distinct CDR3 sequences, roughly 21% detected once. Specimen: peripheral blood mononuclear cells (PBMCs), collected when the disease was refractory, from a patient treated with antithyroid drugs. The receptors were sampled from a female donor with Graves disease.

This clonotype was picked up many times. This chain uses TRBV5-4 with TRBJ1-2; possibly TRBD1 for D (6 bases). The CDR3 runs 12 residues. The V gene's germline CDR1 is SGHNT and CDR2 YYREEE (reference sequence). Trimming stripped 4 bases from V and 4 bases from J, with 8 bases between. CDR3 nucleotides: TGTGCCAGCAGCGCGGACAGCTATGGCTACACCTTC. This translates into CASSADSYGYTF.

Many counts were recorded for this clonotype. The CDR3 is CASSPPGGVSYEQYF. CDR3 bases: TGTGCCAGCAGTCCTCCGGGGGGGGTCTCCTACGAGCAGTACTTC. This rearrangement joins TRBV2 to TRBJ2-7; 8 bases align to TRBD2. This CDR3 comprises 15 residues. Germline V CDR1 and CDR2: SNHLY, FYNNEI. Trimming took 5 bases from V and 0 from J; bases not matched to a gene: 6.

This chain connects TRBV6-5 to TRBJ1-4; D gene uncertain. CDR1 and CDR2 from the germline V gene are MNHEY and SVGAGI. The CDR3 is 12 amino acids. The V gene lost 2 bases and the J gene lost 10 bases, with 8 bases spanning the gap. As DNA, the CDR3 is TGTGCCAGCAGTTACCGGGAGGGAAAACTGTTTTTT. This codes for CASSYREGKLFF.

This clonotype was seen repeatedly, ten times or more. The J gene is TRBJ2-5, the V gene TRBV20-1, with D maybe TRBD2 (7 bases). Looked up from germline, CDR1 is DFQATT and CDR2 is SNEGSKA (reference sequence). Deletions cut 0 bases from V and 1 base from J, with 12 bases between. This CDR3 is 15 amino acids long. CDR3 residues: CSAREMGGGQETQYF. DNA for the CDR3: TGCAGTGCTAGAGAGATGGGAGGGGGCCAAGAGACCCAGTACTTC.

This clonotype was recorded many times. V is TRBV7-2 and J is TRBJ2-7; D is unclear. In germline, CDR1 is SGHTA, CDR2 FQGNSA. The germline V and J ends were trimmed by 2 bases and 11 bases, with 10 bases remaining between them. The CDR3 spans 11 residues. CDR3 sequence reads: CASSLMAEKYF. Written as DNA, the CDR3 is TGTGCCAGCAGCTTAATGGCAGAGAAGTACTTC.

The CDR3 sequence is CASSQDPGANVLTF. In DNA form, the CDR3 reads TGCGCCAGCAGCCAAGATCCCGGGGCCAACGTCCTGACTTTC. The rearrangement joins TRBV4-1 to TRBJ2-6; no clear D gene. Germline loops: CDR1 MGHRA, CDR2 YSYEKL. Trimming left V 0 bases short and J 4 bases short, with 4 bases between. The CDR3 has 14 residues.

The rearrangement uses TRBV6-9 and TRBJ1-1; the D is unclear. CDR3 length equals 12 residues. Germline CDR1 and CDR2: MNHGY and SVAAGI. V was clipped by 2 bases and J by 5 bases, with 6 bases between them. The CDR3 DNA reads TGTGCCAGCAGTTATCCCCCGACTGAAGCTTTCTTT. The encoded protein is CASSYPPTEAFF.

The sample holds a few counts of this clonotype. The rearrangement links TRBV24-1 to TRBJ2-6, with D possibly matching TRBD1 (6 bases). V lost 5 bases and J 0 bases, leaving 10 bases between the germline ends. CDR1 is KGHDR and CDR2 is SFDVKD in the germline V gene. This CDR3 has 16 residues. The CDR3 coding sequence is TGTGCCACCAGTGTCGACAGGCCCTCTGGGGCCAACGTCCTGACTTTC. It specifies CATSVDRPSGANVLTF.

In this sample, this clonotype turned up many times. This chain links TRBV27 with TRBJ2-7, with D unresolved. Trimming cost V 3 bases and J 5 bases, with 17 bases left between them. The V gene's germline CDR1 is MNHEY and CDR2 SMNVEV (reference sequence). The CDR3 covers 15 residues. The CDR3 protein is CASSFGRFEAHEQYF. In nucleotides, the CDR3 is TGTGCCAGCAGTTTTGGCAGGTTCGAAGCCCACGAGCAGTACTTC.

A few counts support this clonotype. V and J are TRBV19 and TRBJ2-7; 7 bases are a match to TRBD1. CDR1 is LNHDA and CDR2 is SQIVND in the germline V gene (reference sequence). This CDR3 comprises 14 residues. V trimming: 9 bases; J trimming: 0 bases; junction bases outside the gene matches: 8. In DNA form, the CDR3 reads TGTGCCAGCTCAGCCGGGACAGACTCCTACGAGCAGTACTTC. It specifies CASSAGTDSYEQYF.

In its sample, this clonotype was seen a few times. This chain connects TRBV27 to TRBJ1-1; possible D gene TRBD1, 5 bases. V gave up 3 bases and J gave up 7 bases, with 21 bases separating them. CDR3 length: 16 residues. Germline values: CDR1 MNHEY, CDR2 SMNVEV (reference sequence). The CDR3 DNA is TGTGCCAGCAGTTTGACCCCCACAGGAAAGGCCATTGAAGCTTTCTTT. It yields the protein CASSLTPTGKAIEAFF.

This clonotype was seen ten or more times. The J gene is TRBJ2-7, the V gene TRBV18; TRBD2 matches at 10 bases. This CDR3 is built from 16 residues. The ends lost 1 base at V and 4 bases at J; junction bases unmatched: 7. The germline CDR1 and CDR2 sequences are KGHSH and LQKENI. In nucleotides, the CDR3 is TGTGCCAGCTCACCACGCATAACTAGCGGGGCTTACGAGCAGTACTTC. Protein product: CASSPRITSGAYEQYF.

This clonotype has just a few counts. The chain joins TRBV27 to TRBJ2-7; 11 bases are shared with TRBD1. CDR3 length equals 16 residues. V shed 6 bases and J 6 bases; nucleotides not matched to a gene: 13. Per germline, CDR1 MNHEY and CDR2 SMNVEV (reference sequence). The CDR3 sequence is CASSYRAWDRGTEQYF. In DNA, the CDR3 is TGTGCCAGCAGCTACAGAGCTTGGGACAGGGGGACCGAGCAGTACTTC.

This clonotype has at least ten counts. The genes are TRBV20-1 and TRBJ1-1; D call uncertain. The V end was cut by 6 bases, the J end by 4 bases, with 15 bases between. The CDR3 contains 13 residues. Germline CDR1 reads DFQATT; CDR2 reads SNEGSKA (reference sequence). The DNA for the CDR3 is TGCAGTGCCGGCCCCTTTCGGGTCACTGAAGCTTTCTTT. It translates to CSAGPFRVTEAFF.

Of note for this clonotype: A much larger clone differs by one base, so this may be a read error. The V gene is TRBV6-2 or TRBV6-3, the J gene TRBJ1-6; 7 bases are shared with TRBD1. The CDR3 is 15 residues long. V was clipped by 6 bases and J by 9 bases; unmatched bases: 11. Germline assignment: CDR1 MNHEY and CDR2 SVGEGT. CDR3: CASRYGQAITSPLHF. CDR3 coding DNA: TGTGCCAGCAGGTACGGACAGGCAATCACTTCACCCCTCCACTTT.

This clonotype occurred once. The chain has TRBV7-3 and TRBJ1-1; D is uncertain. From germline, CDR1 is SGHTA and CDR2 FQGTGA. Deletions cut 2 bases from V and 0 bases from J, with 13 bases between. This CDR3 is built from 16 residues. In DNA, the CDR3 is TGTGCCAGCAGCTTAGTACCGCTGAACCTGAACACTGAAGCTTTCTTT. Protein product: CASSLVPLNLNTEAFF.

The chain employs TRBV12-3 or TRBV12-4 and TRBJ2-1; 10 bases match TRBD2. This CDR3 contains 16 residues. J gave up 4 bases and V 6 bases, and 9 bases lay outside the gene matches. The CDR3 nucleotides are TGTGCCAGCAGGCCTCTAGCGGGAGCCCGATACAATGAGCAGTTCTTC. Protein product: CASRPLAGARYNEQFF.

A few counts support this clonotype. The CDR3: CASSSGPTQYF. CDR3 DNA sequence: TGTGCCAGCAGTTCCGGTCCGACCCAGTACTTC. The chain links TRBV6-9 to TRBJ2-5; D is unresolved. The ends were cut back, 4 bases at V and 7 bases at J, with 7 bases in the middle. Germline V lookup: CDR1 MNHGY, CDR2 SVAAGI. The CDR3 contains 11 residues.

The chain links TRBV28 to TRBJ1-3; D not certain. The CDR3 length is 14 residues. Germline loops: CDR1 MDHEN, CDR2 SYDVKM. The V gene lost 8 bases and the J gene lost 4 bases, with 15 bases spanning the gap. CDR3 nucleotides: TGTGCCAGCGGCTCGGGGAACAGAGGAAACACCATATATTTT. Its protein product is CASGSGNRGNTIYF.

This clonotype was seen repeatedly, ten times or more. This chain joins TRBV11-2 and TRBJ1-5, with D possibly matching TRBD1 (6 bases). The CDR3 has 14 amino acids. Germline V gene lookup returns CDR1 SGHAT and CDR2 FQNNGV. V lost 5 bases, J lost 3 bases, and 11 bases lay in between. DNA of the CDR3: TGTGCCAGCAGCGTCGGACAGAACAATCAGCCCCAGCATTTT. Amino acids: CASSVGQNNQPQHF.

The genes are TRBV7-3 and TRBJ2-7; D may be TRBD1 or TRBD2 (5 bases each). Trimming took off 4 bases at V and 6 bases at J, with 13 bases between the two ends. Germline V gives CDR1 SGHTA, CDR2 FQGTGA. The CDR3 length is 13 residues. CDR3 in amino acids: CASSSGAGTEQYF. The CDR3 nucleotides are TGTGCCAGCAGCTCCGGGGCTGGGACCGAGCAGTACTTC.

The chain is built from TRBV5-1 and TRBJ1-4; D may be TRBD1 (5 bases). Trimming took 3 bases from V and 5 from J, leaving 20 bases between them. CDR3 length: 17 residues. Germline V lookup: CDR1 SGHRS, CDR2 YFSETQ. The CDR3 DNA is TGCGCCAGCAGCTCGGGGACTCCGGTCCGATTGAATGAAAAACTGTTTTTT. Residues: CASSSGTPVRLNEKLFF.

This clonotype was counted at least ten times. The chain uses TRBV2 and TRBJ1-1, with D possibly matching TRBD1 (6 bases). The V gene lost 10 bases and the J gene lost 0 bases, with 21 bases spanning the gap. The CDR3 consists of 16 residues. Germline V gene lookup returns CDR1 SNHLY and CDR2 FYNNEI. The CDR3 here is CATREDSGPMNTEAFF. The CDR3 DNA is TGTGCCACCCGCGAGGACAGCGGACCCATGAACACTGAAGCTTTCTTT.

This clonotype was seen at least ten times. The rearrangement joins TRBV15 to TRBJ2-2; D is possibly TRBD2 (6 bases). The V gene lost 0 bases and the J gene lost 6 bases, with 17 bases spanning the gap. The CDR3 spans 17 residues. Per germline, CDR1 LNHNV and CDR2 YYDKDF (reference sequence). The CDR3 is CATSRDWRDQKAGELFF. CDR3 nucleotide sequence: TGTGCCACCAGCAGAGATTGGCGGGATCAGAAGGCCGGGGAGCTGTTTTTT.

This clonotype was recorded a few times. V is TRBV6-5 and J is TRBJ1-1, with D uncertain. Trimming removed 2 bases at V and 7 bases at J, with 11 bases between. CDR1 and CDR2 (germline): MNHEY, SVGAGI. CDR3 size: 13 residues. CDR3 amino acids: CASSYVGYGEAFF. The CDR3 nucleotides are TGTGCCAGCAGTTACGTAGGGTACGGTGAAGCTTTCTTT.

There are a few counts of this clonotype. The chain recombines TRBV29-1 with TRBJ1-1; possible D gene TRBD1, 6 bases. Trimming pared 7 bases from V and 1 base from J, leaving 16 bases between. CDR3 length equals 14 residues. Germline assignment: CDR1 SQVTM and CDR2 ANQGSEA. The CDR3 here is CSAQGTRGNTEAFF. The CDR3 DNA follows: TGCAGCGCTCAGGGGACTAGGGGGAACACTGAAGCTTTCTTT.

This clonotype was recorded at least ten times. The chain carries TRBV3-1 and TRBJ1-5, with D tentatively TRBD1 (6 bases). The germline CDR1 and CDR2 sequences are LGHDT and YNNKEL (reference sequence). V was shortened by 1 base and J by 7 bases, with 17 bases between the two germline ends. The CDR3 has 16 residues. CDR3 amino acids: CASSQGLLGAGQPQHF. For the CDR3, the DNA is TGTGCCAGCAGCCAAGGATTGTTGGGGGCGGGGCAGCCCCAGCATTTT.

This clonotype was seen many times. The chain carries TRBV7-3 and TRBJ2-7, with a tentative D call TRBD2 (6 bases). The CDR3 loop spans 13 amino acids. Germline CDR1 reads SGHTA; CDR2 reads FQGTGA. V was shortened by 6 bases and J by 2 bases, with 11 bases between the two germline ends. CDR3 nucleotide sequence: TGTGCCAGCAGTTCCGGGAGTACCTACGAGCAGTACTTC. Translating it yields CASSSGSTYEQYF.